This note documents a single T cell receptor beta chain sequence. What it recognizes is unknown. These data originate in a study of persistence of HIV-infected CD4 T cells. On the study more broadly: The sample holds CD4+ T cells responsive to CMV or HIV-1 Gag.

Overlapping HIV-1 Gag 15-mer peptides at around 1 ug per peptide per mL were used. Sorted nonresponding memory CD4+ T cells were CD40L-negative, CD69-negative, CD45RO-high. The libraries were made with immunoSEQ version 4 in survey mode. Method: immunoSEQ multiplex PCR; TCRdb's copy keeps in-frame clones and lacks some. The sample holds over 30,000 clones, 80% to 85% seen once. The receptor was derived from an adult with HIV. The donor label of this sample is uncertain. The starting material was cultured CD4+ T cells from PBMCs, obtained from a patient who received antiretroviral therapy.

The CDR3 here is CASSLADRGMLAEPQHF. In DNA form, the CDR3 reads TGTGCCAGCAGCTTAGCGGACAGGGGAATGCTTGCGGAGCCCCAGCATTTT. The J gene is TRBJ1-5, the V gene TRBV7-9; TRBD1 matches at 9 bases. This CDR3 is built from 17 residues. The V segment lost 0 bases and the J segment 8 bases; nucleotides outside the gene matches: 11. Germline CDR1 SEHNR, CDR2 FQNEAQ (reference sequence).